The 11 T cell receptor beta chains presented below share a single source sample, sequenced in a study of OX40 agonist ivuxolimab in advanced cancers. Here immunoSEQ multiplex PCR was the method, and the copy in TCRdb shows in-frame clones only, minus some. The sample has over 50,000 clones; less than 90% are singletons. The source was CD4+ or CD8+ T cells sorted from blood, collected in a trial of the OX40 agonist ivuxolimab. Source of these receptors: an adult with an advanced solid tumor such as melanoma, head and neck, liver or kidney cancer.

This rearrangement joins TRBV28 to TRBJ1-1; D gene unclear. CDR1 is MDHEN, CDR2 SYDVKM, per germline. V was shortened by 6 bases and J by 11 bases, with 19 bases between the two germline ends. CDR3 size: 13 residues. CDR3 loop: CASSPEIPGMAFF. For the CDR3, the DNA is TGTGCCAGCAGCCCCGAGATCCCGGGTATGGCTTTCTTT.

V usage is TRBV19 and J usage is TRBJ1-2; the D gene is possibly TRBD1 (5 bases). Between the trimmed V and J ends, which lost 3 bases and 5 bases, there was a span of 13 bases. The CDR3 has 14 residues. Germline V gene lookup returns CDR1 LNHDA and CDR2 SQIVND (reference sequence). DNA for the CDR3: TGTGCCAGTAGTATTCTTCGGGGGGGATATGGCTACACCTTC. Residues: CASSILRGGYGYTF.

The CDR3, as DNA: TGTGCCAGTAGTACCTACAGGGGAGCTGGAAACACCATATATTTT. This translates into CASSTYRGAGNTIYF. The chain recombines TRBV19 with TRBJ1-3, with 7 bases identical to TRBD1. With 4 bases clipped from V and 2 bases from J, the junction kept 5 bases outside the gene matches. This CDR3 spans 15 amino acids. Germline-derived CDR1 and CDR2 are LNHDA and SQIVND (reference sequence). Combining the CDR3 with reference TRBV19 and TRBJ1-3 gives the whole variable domain DGGITQSPKYLFRKEGQNVTLSCEQNLNHDAMYWYRQDPGQGLRLIYYSQIVNDFQKGDIAEGYSVSREKKESFPLTVTSAQKNPTAFYLCASSTYRGAGNTIYFGEGSWLTVV.

The chain combines TRBV9 with TRBJ2-4, with D perhaps being TRBD1 or TRBD2 (5 bases each). Germline V gives CDR1 SGDLS, CDR2 YYNGEE. The ends were cut back, 1 base at V and 1 base at J, with 12 bases in the middle. This CDR3 is 16 amino acids long. The CDR3 is CASSVRGEGAKNIQYF. CDR3 DNA sequence: TGTGCCAGCAGCGTACGGGGCGAGGGGGCCAAAAACATTCAGTACTTC.

This clone was recorded once. The V gene is TRBV6-1, the J gene TRBJ1-3; D uncertain. The length of the CDR3 is 15 residues. Per the germline V gene, CDR1 is MNHNS and CDR2 is SASEGT. Trimming took 7 bases from V and 0 from J, leaving 13 bases between them. The CDR3 DNA is TGTGCCAGCAATTTAGGCCGAGGCTCTGGAAACACCATATATTTT. This translates into CASNLGRGSGNTIYF.

This clone turned up a few times. CDR3 protein: CASSPPNAGEGPQHF. CDR3 bases: TGTGCCAGCTCACCACCGAACGCAGGTGAGGGGCCCCAGCATTTT. The J gene is TRBJ1-5, the V gene TRBV18; D not certain. This CDR3 comprises 15 residues. Between the trimmed V and J ends, which lost 0 bases and 9 bases, there was a span of 15 bases. Germline V CDR1 and CDR2: KGHSH, LQKENI.

The chain recombines TRBV21-1 with TRBJ2-7; the tabulated D call, TRBD1, remains unverified against the DNA. TRBV21-1 is a pseudogene segment. The CDR3 sequence is 14 residues long. The CDR3 loop reads CASSKLRQGCEQYF. The DNA for the CDR3 is TGTGCCAGCAGCAAACTACGACAGGGGTGCGAGCAGTACTTC.

The chain uses TRBV9 and TRBJ2-1, with 9 bases identical to TRBD2. The CDR3 totals 15 residues. CDR1 and CDR2 (germline): SGDLS, YYNGEE. Unmatched junction bases numbered 7, after V lost 1 base and J lost 8 bases. The CDR3, as DNA: TGTGCCAGCAGCGTATCTAGCGGGGATATAGATGAGCAGTTCTTC. Amino acid sequence: CASSVSSGDIDEQFF.

This chain uses TRBV28 with TRBJ2-7; the match to TRBD2 covers 8 bases. Per the germline V gene, CDR1 is MDHEN and CDR2 is SYDVKM. The trim removed 2 bases at V and 4 bases at J, leaving 1 base unmatched. The CDR3 spans 13 residues. CDR3 protein: CASSLASGYEQYF. The CDR3 nucleotides read TGTGCCAGCAGTTTAGCTAGCGGGTACGAGCAGTACTTC.

This clone was detected once. The gene calls are TRBV13 and TRBJ2-2; 11 positions match TRBD2. The germline CDR1 and CDR2 sequences are PRHDT and FYEKMQ (reference sequence). This CDR3 comprises 15 residues. After removal of 7 bases from V and 4 bases from J, the junction contained 5 bases not matched to a gene. The CDR3 DNA sequence: TGTGCCAGCACTACTAGCGGGGGTTTCACCGGGGAGCTGTTTTTT. Translation: CASTTSGGFTGELFF.

The gene calls are TRBV9 and TRBJ2-2; 11 bases map to TRBD2. V trimming: 3 bases; J trimming: 6 bases; junction bases outside the gene matches: 7. The germline V gene encodes CDR1 SGDLS and CDR2 YYNGEE. This CDR3 region has 16 residues. For the CDR3, the DNA is TGTGCCAGCAGCGAACGACTAGCGGGATATGCCGGGGAGCTGTTTTTT. This gives the protein CASSERLAGYAGELFF. Full variable domain (outside the CDR3, taken from reference TRBV9 and TRBJ2-2): DSGVTQTPKHLITATGQRVTLRCSPRSGDLSVYWYQQSLDQGLQFLIQYYNGEERAKGNILERFSAQQFPDLHSELNLSSLELGDSALYFCASSERLAGYAGELFFGEGSRLTVL.